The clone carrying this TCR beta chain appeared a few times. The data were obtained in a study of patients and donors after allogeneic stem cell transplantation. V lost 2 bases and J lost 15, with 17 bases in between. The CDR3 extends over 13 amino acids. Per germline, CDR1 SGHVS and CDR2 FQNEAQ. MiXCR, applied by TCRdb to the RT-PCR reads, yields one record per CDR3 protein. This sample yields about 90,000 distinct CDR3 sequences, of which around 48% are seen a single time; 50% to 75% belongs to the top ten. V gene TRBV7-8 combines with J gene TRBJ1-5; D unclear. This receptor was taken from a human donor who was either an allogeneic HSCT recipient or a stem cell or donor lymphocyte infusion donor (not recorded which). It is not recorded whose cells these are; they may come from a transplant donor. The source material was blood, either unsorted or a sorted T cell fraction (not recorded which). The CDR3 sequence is CASSLNFGDRRHF. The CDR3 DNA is TGTGCCAGCAGCTTAAACTTTGGGGATCGCCGGCATTTT.